This T cell receptor (beta chain) stems from a study of OX40 agonist ivuxolimab in advanced cancers. Study details: Dosing consisted of intravenous ivuxolimab at 0.01 to 10 mg/kg every 2 weeks. Earlier treatment with anti-PD-1, anti-PD-L1 or anti-CTLA-4 was permitted, and over 35% had received some.

The V gene lost 8 bases and the J gene lost 10 bases, with 15 bases spanning the gap. Germline V gives CDR1 MNHEY, CDR2 SVGAGI. The CDR3 has 12 amino acids. On this clone: Its target is not known.

Notes on the study in general: Clonal expansion by week 6 occurred in CD4+ and CD8+ blood T cells (at 0.1 to 3.0 mg/kg).

Sequencing used immunoSEQ multiplex PCR; TCRdb keeps in-frame clones, though not all of them. Among tens of thousands of clones listed, more than 85% were seen once. Researchers took blood at baseline, on cycle 4 day 1, and on cycle 7 day 1. Source: CD4+ or CD8+ T cells sorted from blood, taken in a trial of the OX40 agonist ivuxolimab. The chain has TRBV6-5 and TRBJ2-1, with D possibly TRBD2 on 6 matching bases. This clonotype was obtained from an adult with an advanced solid tumor such as melanoma, head and neck, liver or kidney cancer. Here the CDR3 reads CASGFVAGEQFF. The CDR3 DNA follows: TGTGCCAGCGGGTTCGTCGCGGGAGAGCAGTTCTTC.